This TCR beta chain derives from a study of shared clonotypes between healthy human individuals. Notes on this clone: Its cognate antigen is unknown.

Terminally differentiated effector memory CD45RA+ cells were excluded by CCR7 positive selection of CD45RO-negative cells. Study-wide results and limits: Naive subsets tended to show greater estimated richness than memory subsets. Represented diversity (both genetic and exposure-history) was limited by the small number of donors.

Germline CDR1 reads MNHEY; CDR2 reads SVGAGI. Trimming shortened V by 7 bases and J by 1 base, and 5 bases separated the two germline ends. This CDR3 has 13 amino acids. Sequencing was performed with immunoSEQ multiplex PCR; in TCRdb, only in-frame clones are kept and a portion is missing. The table has under 2,000,000 clones, approximately 95% seen once. Sequences were obtained from naive CD8+ T cells sorted from blood. The chain uses TRBV6-5 and TRBJ1-6; D gene ambiguous. This clonotype originated in a man younger than 35 in good health. The CDR3: CASTGSYNSPLHF. In DNA form, the CDR3 reads TGTGCCAGCACGGGATCCTATAATTCACCCCTCCACTTT.